This TCR beta chain appears in the sequencing data of a study of CD8 T cells in ankylosing spondylitis (dated by TCRdb to about 2017). Regarding the research as a whole: To find TCR variants linked to disease, the study profiled T cell receptor beta repertoires in ankylosing spondylitis patients and healthy donors. The whole study cohort included about a hundred healthy donors and about two dozen ankylosing spondylitis patients. Peripheral blood was sampled, and synovial fluid was also collected from ankylosing spondylitis patients. The full study reports these points: A TCR beta motif made up of seven or eight highly homologous amino acid variants appeared to be characteristic of blood from ankylosing spondylitis patients. Some of the motif variants had been reported before in the synovial fluid and blood of reactive arthritis patients, a finding that suggests common disease-initiation mechanisms. Significant enrichment of the disease-linked clones was reported in matched synovial fluid samples from ankylosing spondylitis patients. The disease-linked clones had a CD8+ phenotype and were found at relatively low frequencies in peripheral blood.

V is clipped by 3 bases and J by 5 bases, and the sequence between their germline boundaries is 16 bases long. CDR1 and CDR2 were assigned from the germline V gene as KGHSH and LQKENI. The cysteine opens and the phenylalanine closes a CDR3 of 15 amino acids. CDR3 DNA is the only sequence kept; it has 45 bases, read in frame from the first base. This clonotype was counted between two and nine times. No antigen is known for it. Base quality data are lacking; no much larger clone is found one base away. Sequencing was performed on an Illumina HiSeq 2500. Quantitative 5'-RACE with molecular barcodes was used to prepare TCR beta libraries. Concerning the study's data processing: A new computational method based on a probabilistic model of VDJ rearrangement was used to identify disease-linked TCR variants. The public reads were reprocessed in TCRdb via fastp at Q25 and MiXCR, keeping in-frame beta chains. Rows are unified per CDR3 protein, each entry keeping the most common DNA and genes. The V and J calls here are based on TCRdb, not the publication. The sample table records roughly 260,000 distinct CDR3 sequences; 20% of these occur just once. The biggest ten clones account for roughly 8% of the sample.

The V and J genes are TRBV18 and TRBJ1-2, with no confident D gene call. The sequence was obtained from a male donor with ankylosing spondylitis or in good health (not recorded which). Material: blood, either unsorted or a sorted T cell fraction (not recorded which). The nucleotides read TGTGCCAGCTCACCGTCCGGTCAGCCAAGATATGGCTACACCTTC. Its amino acids are CASSPSGQPRYGYTF.